The 24 T cell receptor beta chains presented below share a single source sample, sequenced in a study of blood T cell repertoires in COVID-19. Repertoires were generated with immunoSEQ multiplex PCR, while TCRdb's copy carries only in-frame clones and drops some. Of tens of thousands of clones in the sample, approximately 86% were seen once. The sequencing sample was made of peripheral blood. These receptors came from a man over 45 with active or convalescent COVID-19.

V gene TRBV28 combines with J gene TRBJ1-4; 9 nucleotides line up with TRBD1. This CDR3 is 14 amino acids long. Trimming cost V 6 bases and J 7 bases; bases outside gene matches: 6. CDR1 is MDHEN, CDR2 SYDVKM, per germline. This chain's CDR3 is CASRETGGVEKLFF. CDR3 DNA sequence: TGTGCCAGCAGAGAAACAGGGGGCGTTGAAAAACTGTTTTTT.

The rearrangement joins TRBV5-1 to TRBJ1-2; 9 bases map to TRBD1. Germline V gives CDR1 SGHRS, CDR2 YFSETQ. With V trimmed by 4 bases and J by 8 bases, 3 bases remained unmatched. The CDR3 covers 12 residues. CDR3 in amino acids: CASSPGQGGYTF. CDR3 bases: TGCGCCAGCAGCCCGGGACAGGGAGGCTACACCTTC.

The chain employs TRBV18 and TRBJ1-2; 10 bases agree with TRBD1. The V and J ends lost 4 bases and 8 bases, in that order; junction bases with no gene match: 10. CDR3 length equals 15 residues. Germline loops: CDR1 KGHSH, CDR2 LQKENI. As DNA, the CDR3 is TGTGCCAGCTCACTAACCGGGACAGGGGAAGGAGGCTACACCTTC. This sequence encodes CASSLTGTGEGGYTF. The full variable domain, rest sourced from reference TRBV18 and TRBJ1-2, is NAGVMQNPRHLVRRRGQEARLRCSPMKGHSHVYWYRQLPEEGLKFMVYLQKENIIDESGMPKERFSAEFPKEGPSILRIQQVVRGDSAAYFCASSLTGTGEGGYTFGSGTRLTVV.

The chain links TRBV11-2 to TRBJ1-1; tentative D call: TRBD1 (5 bases). V was shortened by 3 bases and J by 0 bases, with 8 bases between the two germline ends. CDR3 length: 14 amino acids. Per germline, CDR1 SGHAT and CDR2 FQNNGV. The CDR3: CASSLARVNTEAFF. CDR3 DNA sequence: TGTGCCAGCAGCTTGGCCAGGGTGAACACTGAAGCTTTCTTT.

This chain joins TRBV10-1 and TRBJ1-6, with TRBD1 identical over 9 bases. There are 17 residues in the CDR3. CDR1 and CDR2 (germline): WNHNN, SYGVQD (reference sequence). Trimming cost V 3 bases and J 13 bases; bases outside gene matches: 16. DNA of the CDR3: TGCGCCAGCAGTGAAGACACAGGGACAGGGAAATTTGGCCCCCTCCACTTT. Its translation is CASSEDTGTGKFGPLHF.

In regard to this clone: This sample also contains other DNA sequences that code for the same CDR3. This rearrangement joins TRBV5-1 to TRBJ2-5, with a tentative D call TRBD1 (5 bases). In germline, CDR1 is SGHRS, CDR2 YFSETQ. There are 14 residues in the CDR3. V was cut by 0 bases and J by 1 base, with 7 bases left in between. As DNA, the CDR3 is TGCGCCAGCAGCTTGGGACAGTCCCAAGAGACCCAGTACTTC. It yields the protein CASSLGQSQETQYF.

The chain uses TRBV5-1 and TRBJ1-5; D unresolved. Trimming took off 3 bases at V and 2 bases at J, with 6 bases between the two ends. Germline V gives CDR1 SGHRS, CDR2 YFSETQ. The CDR3 spans 13 residues. The CDR3 reads CASSSGGNQPQHF. CDR3 DNA sequence: TGCGCCAGCAGCTCCGGGGGCAATCAGCCCCAGCATTTT. The variable domain in full, with the rest retrieved from reference TRBV5-1 and TRBJ1-5, is KAGVTQTPRYLIKTRGQQVTLSCSPISGHRSVSWYQQTPGQGLQFLFEYFSETQRNKGNFPGRFSGRQFSNSRSEMNVSTLELGDSALYLCASSSGGNQPQHFGDGTRLSIL.

This rearrangement joins TRBV10-3 to TRBJ2-2; 12 bases are a match to TRBD1. With 5 bases clipped from V and 7 bases from J, the junction kept 8 bases outside the gene matches. This CDR3 has 16 amino acids. Germline V gene lookup returns CDR1 ENHRY and CDR2 SYGVKD. The CDR3 DNA sequence: TGTGCCATCAGTACAGGGACAGGGGGCGCAGGCGGGGAGCTGTTTTTT. This translates into CAISTGTGGAGGELFF.

The chain carries TRBV5-4 and TRBJ2-5; 16 bases agree with TRBD2. J lost 5 bases, V lost 5 bases, and 12 bases had no gene match. This CDR3 is 18 amino acids long. Germline V gives CDR1 SGHNT, CDR2 YYREEE (reference sequence). CDR3: CASRPGTSGGAGRETQYF. CDR3 nucleotide sequence: TGTGCCAGCAGACCCGGGACTAGCGGGGGGGCTGGACGGGAGACCCAGTACTTC.

The CDR3 loop is CASTLAFTGDSNQPQHF. CDR3 nucleotide sequence: TGTGCCAGCACTCTGGCTTTCACAGGGGATAGCAATCAGCCCCAGCATTTT. The rearrangement uses TRBV13 and TRBJ1-5; 7 bases are shared with TRBD1. Trimming took 7 bases from V and 0 from J; bases not matched to a gene: 12. Germline V gene sequence: CDR1 PRHDT, CDR2 FYEKMQ (reference sequence). This CDR3 contains 17 residues.

The chain couples TRBV2 to TRBJ1-5; a possible D gene is TRBD1 (6 bases). There are 14 residues in the CDR3. Trimming cost V 4 bases and J 7 bases, with 14 bases left between them. Germline V CDR1 and CDR2: SNHLY, FYNNEI. CDR3 DNA sequence: TGTGCCAGCAGTGCAGGGGTGGGCATGCAGCCCCAGCATTTT. Translation gives CASSAGVGMQPQHF. Filled out from reference TRBV2 and TRBJ1-5, the complete variable domain reads EPEVTQTPSHQVTQMGQEVILRCVPISNHLYFYWYRQILGQKVEFLVSFYNNEISEKSEIFDDQFSVERPDGSNFTLKIRSTKLEDSAMYFCASSAGVGMQPQHFGDGTRLSIL.

The rearrangement joins TRBV5-4 to TRBJ1-2; D is possibly TRBD1 (5 bases). The CDR3 contains 14 residues. From germline, CDR1 is SGHNT and CDR2 YYREEE (reference sequence). Trimming took 0 bases from V and 3 from J, leaving 9 bases between them. The CDR3 here is CASSLAGGDYGYTF. CDR3 bases: TGTGCCAGCAGCTTGGCGGGGGGGGACTATGGCTACACCTTC. Full variable domain (rest looked up from reference TRBV5-4 and TRBJ1-2): ETGVTQSPTHLIKTRGQQVTLRCSSQSGHNTVSWYQQALGQGPQFIFQYYREEENGRGNFPPRFSGLQFPNYSSELNVNALELDDSALYLCASSLAGGDYGYTFGSGTRLTVV.

The chain links TRBV5-1 to TRBJ2-7, with TRBD1 identical over 8 bases. This CDR3 is 16 amino acids long. Germline V gives CDR1 SGHRS, CDR2 YFSETQ. J was trimmed by 3 bases and V by 1 base; bases with no gene match: 9. For the CDR3, the DNA is TGCGCCAGCAGCTTGAATCCGGGACAGGATCTCTACGAGCAGTACTTC. This gives the protein CASSLNPGQDLYEQYF.

V and J are TRBV9 and TRBJ1-1; maybe TRBD1 (5 bases). With 3 bases removed from V and 2 bases from J, the gap between germline ends came to 14 bases. This CDR3 is 15 amino acids long. The germline gives CDR1 SGDLS, CDR2 YYNGEE. CDR3 residues: CASSAAGHRNTEAFF. The CDR3 DNA sequence: TGTGCCAGCAGCGCCGCCGGACATAGAAACACTGAAGCTTTCTTT.

The chain recombines TRBV6-2 or TRBV6-3 with TRBJ1-5; D may be TRBD1 (5 bases). CDR3 length equals 15 residues. CDR1 is MNHEY, CDR2 SVGEGT, per germline. V was trimmed by 4 bases and J by 5 bases, leaving 15 bases between them. CDR3 protein: CASSSRARFDQPQHF. The CDR3 region has the DNA TGTGCCAGCAGTTCCAGGGCTCGGTTCGATCAGCCCCAGCATTTT.

This sequence joins TRBV5-6 and TRBJ1-4, with D unresolved. CDR3 length equals 13 residues. Germline V gene data show CDR1 as SGHDT and CDR2 as YYEEEE. V was clipped by 1 base and J by 6 bases, with 7 bases between them. CDR3 DNA sequence: TGTGCCAGCAGCTTGTCTAGTGATGAAAAACTGTTTTTT. Encoded protein: CASSLSSDEKLFF.

V gene TRBV4-3 combines with J gene TRBJ2-1; 8 nucleotides match TRBD2. The V segment lost 1 base and the J segment 5 bases; nucleotides outside the gene matches: 10. Germline CDR1 and CDR2: LGHNA and YSLEER. The CDR3 sequence is 17 residues long. The DNA for the CDR3 is TGCGCCAGCAGCCAAGTTCGGGGCGGGGGGTTGGACAATGAGCAGTTCTTC. Translation gives CASSQVRGGGLDNEQFF.

V and J are TRBV3-1 (or the pseudogene TRBV3-2) and TRBJ2-3, with 7 positions matching TRBD2. The junction had 12 bases not matched to a gene; V was cut back by 4 bases and J by 5 bases. Germline V gives CDR1 LGHDT, CDR2 YNNKEL (reference sequence). CDR3 length: 16 amino acids. Here the CDR3 DNA reads TGTGCCAGCAGCCCGACGACTGGGTCTAGCGGAGATACGCAGTATTTT. Amino acid sequence: CASSPTTGSSGDTQYF.

The chain has TRBV7-2 and TRBJ1-4; the D is unclear. The CDR3 extends over 12 amino acids. The germline V gene has CDR1 SGHTA and CDR2 FQGNSA. Trimming shortened V by 5 bases and J by 15 bases, and 16 bases separated the two germline ends. Here the CDR3 reads CASSPRGGKVFF. CDR3 nucleotide sequence: TGTGCCAGCAGCCCTCGAGGAGGGAAGGTGTTTTTT.

The chain employs TRBV5-5 and TRBJ1-2; 8 nucleotides match TRBD1. V lost 4 bases to trimming and J lost 2 bases; unmatched junction nucleotides: 4. This CDR3 region has 14 residues. CDR1 is SGHKS and CDR2 is YYEKEE in the germline V gene (reference sequence). The CDR3 here is CASSTRTGNYGYTF. In DNA form, the CDR3 reads TGTGCCAGCAGCACTAGGACAGGGAACTATGGCTACACCTTC. The complete variable domain, with remaining parts taken from reference TRBV5-5 and TRBJ1-2, reads DAGVTQSPTHLIKTRGQQVTLRCSPISGHKSVSWYQQVLGQGPQFIFQYYEKEERGRGNFPDRFSARQFPNYSSELNVNALLLGDSALYLCASSTRTGNYGYTFGSGTRLTVV.

The rearrangement joins TRBV7-9 to TRBJ1-2, with 7 bases that match TRBD1. The CDR3 sequence is 14 residues long. Germline trimming cut 6 bases from V and 2 bases from J; bases unmatched to any gene: 6. From germline, CDR1 is SEHNR and CDR2 FQNEAQ (reference sequence). CDR3 nucleotide sequence: TGTGCCAGCAGAGACCTGACAGGGAACTATGGCTACACCTTC. Translating gives CASRDLTGNYGYTF. The full variable domain, its missing parts supplied by reference TRBV7-9 and TRBJ1-2, is DTGVSQNPRHKITKRGQNVTFRCDPISEHNRLYWYRQTLGQGPEFLTYFQNEAQLEKSRLLSDRFSAERPKGSFSTLEIQRTEQGDSAMYLCASRDLTGNYGYTFGSGTRLTVV.

The chain is built from TRBV13 and TRBJ2-5; TRBD2 agrees at 11 bases. The V segment lost 3 bases and the J segment 4 bases; nucleotides outside the gene matches: 4. Per the germline V gene, CDR1 is PRHDT and CDR2 is FYEKMQ (reference sequence). This CDR3 is 15 amino acids long. CDR3 coding DNA: TGTGCCAGCAGCTTTAGCGGGGGGGCTGGAGAGACCCAGTACTTC. This gives the protein CASSFSGGAGETQYF.

The chain employs TRBV9 and TRBJ1-6; D remains unclear. The CDR3 covers 13 residues. Germline V gives CDR1 SGDLS, CDR2 YYNGEE. Trimming took 0 bases from V and 8 from J, leaving 6 bases between them. Here the CDR3 reads CASSVAVDSPLHF. In DNA, the CDR3 is TGTGCCAGCAGCGTAGCGGTGGATTCACCCCTCCACTTT.

The chain employs TRBV6-5 and TRBJ2-3; perhaps TRBD1 as D (6 bases). This CDR3 comprises 12 residues. V lost 5 bases and J 7 bases, leaving 10 bases between the germline ends. Germline V gene lookup returns CDR1 MNHEY and CDR2 SVGAGI. In DNA form, the CDR3 reads TGTGCCAGCAGTAAAACAGGGTATACGCAGTATTTT. Residues: CASSKTGYTQYF.